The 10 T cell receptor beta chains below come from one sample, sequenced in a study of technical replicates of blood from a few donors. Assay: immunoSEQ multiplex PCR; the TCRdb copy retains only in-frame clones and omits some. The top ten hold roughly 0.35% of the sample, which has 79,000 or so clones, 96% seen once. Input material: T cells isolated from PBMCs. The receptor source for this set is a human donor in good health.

CDR3 sequence reads: CASSSRDQPQHF. DNA of the CDR3: TGTGCCAGCAGCTCGAGGGATCAGCCCCAGCATTTT. This chain uses TRBV7-9 with TRBJ1-5; D not certain. CDR1 is SEHNR, CDR2 FQNEAQ, per germline (reference sequence). V was trimmed by 4 bases and J by 5 bases, leaving 6 bases between them. The CDR3 runs 12 residues.

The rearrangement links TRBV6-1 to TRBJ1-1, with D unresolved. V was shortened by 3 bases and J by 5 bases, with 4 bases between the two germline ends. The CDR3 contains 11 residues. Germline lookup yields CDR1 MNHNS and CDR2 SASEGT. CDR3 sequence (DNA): TGTGCCAGCAGTGACAGGACTGAAGCTTTCTTT. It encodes CASSDRTEAFF.

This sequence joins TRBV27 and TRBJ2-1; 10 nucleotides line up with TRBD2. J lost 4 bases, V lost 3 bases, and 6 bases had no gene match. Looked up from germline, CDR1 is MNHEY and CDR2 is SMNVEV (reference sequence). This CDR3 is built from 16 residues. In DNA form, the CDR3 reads TGTGCCAGCAGTTTCTTCCTAGCGGGAGAATACAATGAGCAGTTCTTC. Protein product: CASSFFLAGEYNEQFF.

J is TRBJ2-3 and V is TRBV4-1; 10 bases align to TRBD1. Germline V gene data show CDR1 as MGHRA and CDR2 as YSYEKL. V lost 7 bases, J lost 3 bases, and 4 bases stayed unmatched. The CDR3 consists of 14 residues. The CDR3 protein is CASTRTGGTDTQYF. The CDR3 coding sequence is TGCGCCAGCACCAGGACAGGGGGGACAGATACGCAGTATTTT.

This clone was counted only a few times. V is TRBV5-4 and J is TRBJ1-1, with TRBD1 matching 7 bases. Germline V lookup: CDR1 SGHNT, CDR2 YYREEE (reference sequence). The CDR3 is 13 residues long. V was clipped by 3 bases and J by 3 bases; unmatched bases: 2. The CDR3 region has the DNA TGTGCCAGCAGCTCCAGGGGGGACACTGAAGCTTTCTTT. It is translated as CASSSRGDTEAFF.

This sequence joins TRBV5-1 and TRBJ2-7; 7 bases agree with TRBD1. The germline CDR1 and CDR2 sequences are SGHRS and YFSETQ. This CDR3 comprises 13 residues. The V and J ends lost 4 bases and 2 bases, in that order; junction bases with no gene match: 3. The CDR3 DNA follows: TGCGCCAGCAGCCCTACAGGGGCCTACGAGCAGTACTTC. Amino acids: CASSPTGAYEQYF.

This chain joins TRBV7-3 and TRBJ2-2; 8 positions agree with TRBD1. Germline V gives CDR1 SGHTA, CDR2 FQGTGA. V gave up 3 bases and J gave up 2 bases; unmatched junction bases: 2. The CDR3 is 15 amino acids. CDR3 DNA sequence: TGTGCCAGCAGCTTGGGACAGGCCAACACCGGGGAGCTGTTTTTT. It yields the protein CASSLGQANTGELFF.

The CDR3 protein is CASSPTSLYNEQFF. The CDR3 DNA is TGTGCCAGCAGCCCTACTAGCCTATACAATGAGCAGTTCTTC. The J gene is TRBJ2-1, the V gene TRBV11-2; perhaps TRBD2 as D (6 bases). V lost 5 bases, J lost 4 bases, and 12 bases lay in between. The CDR3 sequence is 14 residues long. From germline, CDR1 is SGHAT and CDR2 FQNNGV.

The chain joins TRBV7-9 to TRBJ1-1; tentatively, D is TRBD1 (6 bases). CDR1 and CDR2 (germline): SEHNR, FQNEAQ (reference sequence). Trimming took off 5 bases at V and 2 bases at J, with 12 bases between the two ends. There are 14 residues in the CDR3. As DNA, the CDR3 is TGTGCCAGCAGCATTGGGACAAGTAACACTGAAGCTTTCTTT. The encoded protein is CASSIGTSNTEAFF.

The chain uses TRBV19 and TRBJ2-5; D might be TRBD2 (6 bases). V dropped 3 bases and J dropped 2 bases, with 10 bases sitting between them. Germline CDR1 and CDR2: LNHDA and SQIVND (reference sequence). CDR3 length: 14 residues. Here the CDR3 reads CASSILGLQETQYF. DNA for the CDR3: TGTGCCAGTAGTATCCTGGGACTTCAAGAGACCCAGTACTTC.